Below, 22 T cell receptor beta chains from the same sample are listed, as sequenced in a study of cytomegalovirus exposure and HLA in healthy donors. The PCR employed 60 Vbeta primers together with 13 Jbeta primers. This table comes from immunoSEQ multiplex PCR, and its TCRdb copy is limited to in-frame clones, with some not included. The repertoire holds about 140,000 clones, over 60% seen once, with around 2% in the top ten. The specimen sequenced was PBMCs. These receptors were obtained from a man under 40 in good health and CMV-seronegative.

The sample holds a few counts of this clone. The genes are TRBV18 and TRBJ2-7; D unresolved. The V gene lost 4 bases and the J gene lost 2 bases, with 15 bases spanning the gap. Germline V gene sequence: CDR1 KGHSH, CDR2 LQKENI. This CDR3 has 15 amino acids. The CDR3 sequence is CASSLRSPRAYEQYF. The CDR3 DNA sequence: TGTGCCAGCTCACTTCGATCCCCCCGCGCCTACGAGCAGTACTTC. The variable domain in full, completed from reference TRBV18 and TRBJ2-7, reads NAGVMQNPRHLVRRRGQEARLRCSPMKGHSHVYWYRQLPEEGLKFMVYLQKENIIDESGMPKERFSAEFPKEGPSILRIQQVVRGDSAAYFCASSLRSPRAYEQYFGPGTRLTVT.

The CDR3 reads CASSRTGELNEQFF. The CDR3 coding sequence is TGTGCCAGCAGCCGCACGGGGGAACTCAATGAGCAGTTCTTC. V gene TRBV11-3 combines with J gene TRBJ2-1; weak D call: TRBD2 (6 bases). CDR1 is SGHNT and CDR2 is YENEEA in the germline V gene. V was trimmed by 5 bases and J by 6 bases, leaving 14 bases between them. The CDR3 contains 14 residues.

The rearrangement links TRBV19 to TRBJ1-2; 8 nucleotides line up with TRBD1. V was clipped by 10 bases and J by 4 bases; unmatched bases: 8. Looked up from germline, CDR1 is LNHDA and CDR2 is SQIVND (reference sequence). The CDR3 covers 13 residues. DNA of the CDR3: TGTGCCACCCGGGACAGGTCCGTCTATGGCTACACCTTC. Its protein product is CATRDRSVYGYTF.

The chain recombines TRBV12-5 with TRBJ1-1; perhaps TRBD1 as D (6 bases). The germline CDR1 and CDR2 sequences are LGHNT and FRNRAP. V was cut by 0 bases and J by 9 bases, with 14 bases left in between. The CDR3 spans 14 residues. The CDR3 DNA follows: TGTGCTAGTGGTTTGGTCCCGACGGGGGGCAAAGCTTTCTTT. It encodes CASGLVPTGGKAFF.

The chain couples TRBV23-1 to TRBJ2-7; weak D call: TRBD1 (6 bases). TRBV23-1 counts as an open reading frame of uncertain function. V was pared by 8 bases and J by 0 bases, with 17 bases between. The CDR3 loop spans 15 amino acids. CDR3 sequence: CASDIGGVLSYEQYF. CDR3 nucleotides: TGCGCCAGCGATATTGGGGGCGTACTCTCCTACGAGCAGTACTTC.

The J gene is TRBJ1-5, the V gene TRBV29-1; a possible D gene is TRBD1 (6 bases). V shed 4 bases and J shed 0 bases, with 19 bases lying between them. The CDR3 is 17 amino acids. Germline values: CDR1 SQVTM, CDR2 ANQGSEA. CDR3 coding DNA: TGCAGCGTTGTGCAGGACAAGGGGGATGATAGCAATCAGCCCCAGCATTTT. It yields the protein CSVVQDKGDDSNQPQHF.

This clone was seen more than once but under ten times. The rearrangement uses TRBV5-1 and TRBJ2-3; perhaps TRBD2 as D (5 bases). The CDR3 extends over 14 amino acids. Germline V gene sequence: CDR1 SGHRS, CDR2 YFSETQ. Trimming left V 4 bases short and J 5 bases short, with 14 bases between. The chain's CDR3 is CASSDQSRGDTQYF. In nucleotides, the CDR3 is TGCGCCAGCAGCGACCAGAGTCGGGGAGATACGCAGTATTTT.

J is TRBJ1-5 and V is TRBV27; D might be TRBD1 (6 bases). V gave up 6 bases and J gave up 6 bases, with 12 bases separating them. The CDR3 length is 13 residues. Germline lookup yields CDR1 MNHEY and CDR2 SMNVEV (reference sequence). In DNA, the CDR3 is TGTGCCAGCAGCTCCGTCAGGGGTCAGCCCCAGCATTTT. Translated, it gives CASSSVRGQPQHF.

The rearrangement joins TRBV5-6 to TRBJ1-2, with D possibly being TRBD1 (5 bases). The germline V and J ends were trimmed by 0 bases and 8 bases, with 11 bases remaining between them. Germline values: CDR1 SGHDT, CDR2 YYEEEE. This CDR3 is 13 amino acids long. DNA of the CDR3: TGTGCCAGCAGCTTGGGCAGGGTAGGCGGCTACACCTTC. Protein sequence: CASSLGRVGGYTF.

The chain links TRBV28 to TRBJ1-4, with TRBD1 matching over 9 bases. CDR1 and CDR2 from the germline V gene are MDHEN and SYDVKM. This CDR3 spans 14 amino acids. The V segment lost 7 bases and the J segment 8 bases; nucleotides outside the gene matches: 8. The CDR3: CASTEGTGLEKLFF. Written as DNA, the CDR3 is TGTGCCAGCACCGAGGGGACAGGGCTAGAAAAACTGTTTTTT.

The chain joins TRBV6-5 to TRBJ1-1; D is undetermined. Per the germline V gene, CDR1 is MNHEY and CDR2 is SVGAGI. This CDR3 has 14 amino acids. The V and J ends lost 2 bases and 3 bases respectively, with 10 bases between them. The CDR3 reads CASSYGYGDTEAFF. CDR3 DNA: TGTGCCAGCAGTTACGGATACGGGGACACTGAAGCTTTCTTT.

CDR3 loop: CASSLTGNSPYEQYF. The CDR3, as DNA: TGTGCCAGCAGCCTGACAGGGAATTCCCCCTACGAGCAGTACTTC. This chain links TRBV7-8 with TRBJ2-7; 7 nucleotides align to TRBD1. The CDR3 totals 15 residues. The V gene's germline CDR1 is SGHVS and CDR2 FQNEAQ. V was pared by 5 bases and J by 2 bases, with 9 bases of the junction left unmatched.

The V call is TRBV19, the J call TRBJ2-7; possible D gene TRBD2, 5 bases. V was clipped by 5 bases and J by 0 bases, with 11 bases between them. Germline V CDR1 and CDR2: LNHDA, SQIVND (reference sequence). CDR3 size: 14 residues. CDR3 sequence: CASSPLGSSYEQYF. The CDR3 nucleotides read TGTGCCAGTAGTCCCCTGGGGAGCTCCTACGAGCAGTACTTC.

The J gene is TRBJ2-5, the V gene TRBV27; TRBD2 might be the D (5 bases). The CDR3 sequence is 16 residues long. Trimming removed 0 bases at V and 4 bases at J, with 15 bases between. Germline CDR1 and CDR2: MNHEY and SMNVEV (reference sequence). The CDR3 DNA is TGTGCCAGCAGTTTATCGTCAGCCCCCCGGGGAGAGACCCAGTACTTC. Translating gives CASSLSSAPRGETQYF.

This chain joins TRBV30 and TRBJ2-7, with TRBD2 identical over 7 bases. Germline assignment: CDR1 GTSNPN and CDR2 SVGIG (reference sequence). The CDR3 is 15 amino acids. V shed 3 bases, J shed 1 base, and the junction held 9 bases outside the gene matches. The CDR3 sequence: CAWSASGRASYEQYF. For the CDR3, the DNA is TGTGCCTGGAGCGCTAGCGGCCGTGCATCCTACGAGCAGTACTTC.

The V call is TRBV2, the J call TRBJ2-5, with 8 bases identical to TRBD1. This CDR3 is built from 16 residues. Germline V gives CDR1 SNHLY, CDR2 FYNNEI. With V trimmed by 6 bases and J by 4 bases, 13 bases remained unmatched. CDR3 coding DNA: TGTGCCAGCAGCCTCGGACAGGGTGGTTTGACAGAGACCCAGTACTTC. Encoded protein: CASSLGQGGLTETQYF.

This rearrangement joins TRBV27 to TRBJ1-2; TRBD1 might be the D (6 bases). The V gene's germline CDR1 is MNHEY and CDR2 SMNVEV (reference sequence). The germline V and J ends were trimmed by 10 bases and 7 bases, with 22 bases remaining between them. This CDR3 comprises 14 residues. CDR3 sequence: CATQPGRGWGGYTF. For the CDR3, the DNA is TGTGCCACCCAACCCGGCAGGGGCTGGGGTGGCTACACCTTC.

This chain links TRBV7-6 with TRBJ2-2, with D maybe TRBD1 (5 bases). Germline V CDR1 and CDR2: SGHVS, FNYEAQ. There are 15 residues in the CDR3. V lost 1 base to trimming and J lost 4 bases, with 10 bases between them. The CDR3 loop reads CASSLEQAITGELFF. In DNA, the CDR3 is TGTGCCAGCAGCTTAGAACAGGCCATCACCGGGGAGCTGTTTTTT.

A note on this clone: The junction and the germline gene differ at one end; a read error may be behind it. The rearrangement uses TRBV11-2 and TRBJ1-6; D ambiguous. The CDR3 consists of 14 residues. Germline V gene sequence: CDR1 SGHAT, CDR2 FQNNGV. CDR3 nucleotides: TGTGCCAGCAGCTTAGGAGGGTATACTTCACCCCTCCACTTT. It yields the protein CASSLGGYTSPLHF. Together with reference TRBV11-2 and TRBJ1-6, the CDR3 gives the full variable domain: EAGVAQSPRYKIIEKRQSVAFWCNPISGHATLYWYQQILGQGPKLLIQFQNNGVVDDSQLPKDRFSAERLKGVDSTLKIQPAKLEDSAVYLCASSLGGYTSPLHFGNGTRLTVT.

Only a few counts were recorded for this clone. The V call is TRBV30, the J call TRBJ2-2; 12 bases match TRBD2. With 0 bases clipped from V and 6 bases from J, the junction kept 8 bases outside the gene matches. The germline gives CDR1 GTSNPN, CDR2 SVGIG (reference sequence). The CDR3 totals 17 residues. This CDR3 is CAWSVLGLAGISGELFF. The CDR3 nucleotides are TGTGCCTGGAGTGTACTTGGACTAGCGGGAATCTCCGGGGAGCTGTTTTTT.

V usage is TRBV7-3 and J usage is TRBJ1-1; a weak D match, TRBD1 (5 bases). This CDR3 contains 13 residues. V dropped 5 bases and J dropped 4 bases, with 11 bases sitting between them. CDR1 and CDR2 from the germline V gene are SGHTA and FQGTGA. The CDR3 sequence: CASSQSGGTEAFF. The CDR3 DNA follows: TGTGCCAGCAGCCAGTCCGGGGGCACTGAAGCTTTCTTT.

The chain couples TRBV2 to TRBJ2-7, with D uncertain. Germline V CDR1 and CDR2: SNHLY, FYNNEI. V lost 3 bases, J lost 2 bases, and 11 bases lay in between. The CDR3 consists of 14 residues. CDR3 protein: CASSELDEAYEQYF. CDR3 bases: TGTGCCAGCAGTGAGCTAGACGAAGCCTACGAGCAGTACTTC.